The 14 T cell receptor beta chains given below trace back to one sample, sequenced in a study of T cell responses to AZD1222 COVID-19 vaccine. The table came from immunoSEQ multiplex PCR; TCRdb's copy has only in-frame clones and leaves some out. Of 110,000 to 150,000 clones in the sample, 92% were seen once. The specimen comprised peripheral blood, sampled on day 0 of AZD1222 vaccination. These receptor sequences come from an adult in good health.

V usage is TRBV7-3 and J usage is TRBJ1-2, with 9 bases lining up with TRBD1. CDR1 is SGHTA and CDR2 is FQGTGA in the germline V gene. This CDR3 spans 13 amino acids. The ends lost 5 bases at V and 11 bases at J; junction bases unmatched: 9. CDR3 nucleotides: TGTGCCAGCAGCCCCTCGGACAGGGGCAGGTACACCTTC. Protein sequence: CASSPSDRGRYTF.

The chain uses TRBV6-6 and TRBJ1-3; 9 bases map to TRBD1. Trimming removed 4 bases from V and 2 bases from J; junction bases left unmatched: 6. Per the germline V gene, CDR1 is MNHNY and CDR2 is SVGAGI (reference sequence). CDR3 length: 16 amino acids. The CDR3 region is CASSLGQGGTGNTIYF. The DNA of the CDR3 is TGTGCCAGCAGTTTGGGACAGGGTGGCACTGGAAACACCATATATTTT.

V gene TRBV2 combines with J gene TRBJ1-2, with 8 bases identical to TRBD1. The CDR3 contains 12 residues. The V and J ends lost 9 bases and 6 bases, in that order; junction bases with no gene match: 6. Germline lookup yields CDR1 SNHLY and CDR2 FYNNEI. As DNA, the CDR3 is TGTGCCAGGAACGTCAGGGGGCATGGCTACACCTTC. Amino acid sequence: CARNVRGHGYTF.

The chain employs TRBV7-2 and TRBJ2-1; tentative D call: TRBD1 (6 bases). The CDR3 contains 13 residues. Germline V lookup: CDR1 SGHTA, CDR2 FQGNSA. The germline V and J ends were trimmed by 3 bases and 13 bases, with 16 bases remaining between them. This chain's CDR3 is CASSLGRDNTQFF. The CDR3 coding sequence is TGTGCCAGCAGCTTGGGCCGGGACAACACTCAGTTCTTC.

CDR3 region: CASSYSTSGRGEQFF. The CDR3 DNA reads TGTGCCAGCAGTTACTCTACTAGCGGGAGGGGCGAGCAGTTCTTC. The chain recombines TRBV6-6 with TRBJ2-1; TRBD2 agrees at 13 bases. CDR1 is MNHNY and CDR2 is SVGAGI in the germline V gene (reference sequence). CDR3 length: 15 amino acids. Losses at the gene ends were 0 bases for V and 10 bases for J; bases not matched to a gene: 3.

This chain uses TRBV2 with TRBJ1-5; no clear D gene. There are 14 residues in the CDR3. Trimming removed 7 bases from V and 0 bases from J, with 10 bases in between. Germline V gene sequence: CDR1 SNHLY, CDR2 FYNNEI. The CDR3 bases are TGTGCCAGCAATCAGGACGTTAGCAATCAGCCCCAGCATTTT. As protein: CASNQDVSNQPQHF.

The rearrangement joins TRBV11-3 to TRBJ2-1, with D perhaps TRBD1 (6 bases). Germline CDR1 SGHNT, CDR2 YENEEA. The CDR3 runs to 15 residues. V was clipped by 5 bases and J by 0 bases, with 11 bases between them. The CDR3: CASSQGPSSYNEQFF. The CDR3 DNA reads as TGTGCCAGCAGCCAGGGGCCAAGCTCCTACAATGAGCAGTTCTTC.

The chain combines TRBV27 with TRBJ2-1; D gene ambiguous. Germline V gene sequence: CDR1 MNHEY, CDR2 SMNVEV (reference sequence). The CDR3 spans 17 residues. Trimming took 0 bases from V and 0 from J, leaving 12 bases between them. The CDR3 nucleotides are TGTGCCAGCAGTTTATCGGGAACACGCAGCTCCTACAATGAGCAGTTCTTC. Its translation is CASSLSGTRSSYNEQFF.

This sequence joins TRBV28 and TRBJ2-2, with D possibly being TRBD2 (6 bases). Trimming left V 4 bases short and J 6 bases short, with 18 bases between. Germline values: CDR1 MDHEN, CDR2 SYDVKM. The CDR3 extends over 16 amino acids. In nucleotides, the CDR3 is TGTGCCAGCAGTTCCCTTTCGGGAGCCCGTCCCGGGGAGCTGTTTTTT. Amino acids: CASSSLSGARPGELFF.

CDR3 bases: TGTGCCAGCAGCTTGACGACACCGGGACGCAATGAGCAGTTCTTC. Translating it yields CASSLTTPGRNEQFF. V is TRBV5-8 and J is TRBJ2-1; D possibly uses TRBD1 or TRBD2 (5 bases each). Germline V gene lookup returns CDR1 SGHTS and CDR2 YDEGEE. The CDR3 runs to 15 residues. Trimming shortened V by 1 base and J by 6 bases, and 14 bases separated the two germline ends.

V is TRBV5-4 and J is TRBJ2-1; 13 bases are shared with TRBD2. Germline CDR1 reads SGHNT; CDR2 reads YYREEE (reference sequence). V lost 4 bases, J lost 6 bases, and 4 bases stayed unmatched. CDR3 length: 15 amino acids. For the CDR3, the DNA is TGTGCCAGCAGCAGGACTAGCGGGAGTCCCAATGAGCAGTTCTTC. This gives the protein CASSRTSGSPNEQFF.

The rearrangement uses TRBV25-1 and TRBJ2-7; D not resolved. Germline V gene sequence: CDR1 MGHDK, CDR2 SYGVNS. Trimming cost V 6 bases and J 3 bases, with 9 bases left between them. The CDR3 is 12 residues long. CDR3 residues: CASRVGGYEQYF. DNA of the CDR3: TGTGCCAGCAGGGTAGGCGGCTACGAGCAGTACTTC.

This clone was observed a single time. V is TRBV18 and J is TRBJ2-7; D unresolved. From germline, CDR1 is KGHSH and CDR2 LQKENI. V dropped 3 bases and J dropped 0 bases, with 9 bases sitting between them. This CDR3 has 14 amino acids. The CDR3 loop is CASSPARISYEQYF. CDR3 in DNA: TGTGCCAGCTCACCCGCCCGGATCTCCTACGAGCAGTACTTC.

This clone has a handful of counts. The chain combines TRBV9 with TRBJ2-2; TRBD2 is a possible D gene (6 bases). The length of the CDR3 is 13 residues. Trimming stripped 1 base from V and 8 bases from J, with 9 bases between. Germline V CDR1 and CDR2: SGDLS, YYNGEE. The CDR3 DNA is TGTGCCAGCAGCGTACTAGCGTCGGGGGAGCTGTTTTTT. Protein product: CASSVLASGELFF.